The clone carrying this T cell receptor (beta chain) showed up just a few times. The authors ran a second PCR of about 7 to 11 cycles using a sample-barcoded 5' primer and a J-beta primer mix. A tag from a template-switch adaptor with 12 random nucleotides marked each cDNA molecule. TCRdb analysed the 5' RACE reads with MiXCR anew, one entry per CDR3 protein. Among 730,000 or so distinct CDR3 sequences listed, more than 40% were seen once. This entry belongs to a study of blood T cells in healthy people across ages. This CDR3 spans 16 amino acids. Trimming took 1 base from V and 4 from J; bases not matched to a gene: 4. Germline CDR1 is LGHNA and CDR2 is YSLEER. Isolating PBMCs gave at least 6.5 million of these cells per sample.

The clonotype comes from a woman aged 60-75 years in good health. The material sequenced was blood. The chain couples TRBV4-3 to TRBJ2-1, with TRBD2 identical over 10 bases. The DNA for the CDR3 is TGCGCCAGCAGCCAAGTCAGCGGGAGGGCATACAATGAGCAGTTCTTC. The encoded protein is CASSQVSGRAYNEQFF.